One sample yielded the 8 T cell receptor beta chains listed below, sequenced in a study of shared clonotypes between healthy human individuals. Terminally differentiated effector memory CD45RA+ cells were excluded by CCR7 positive selection of CD45RO-negative cells. The assay was immunoSEQ multiplex PCR, and TCRdb's table has in-frame clones only and misses some. The sample contains about 2.1 million clones, about 93% of which appear only once. The sequenced sample consisted of naive CD8+ T cells from PBMCs. The receptors come from a man aged 18 to 29 in good health. Some clones in this sample may be carry-over from other donors' samples.

This rearrangement joins TRBV9 to TRBJ2-3; 14 bases agree with TRBD2. The germline gives CDR1 SGDLS, CDR2 YYNGEE. The CDR3 is 16 residues long. V lost 2 bases to trimming and J lost 4 bases; unmatched junction nucleotides: 3. The CDR3 loop is CASSVGTSGRPDTQYF. The CDR3 DNA is TGTGCCAGCAGCGTGGGGACTAGCGGGAGACCAGATACGCAGTATTTT. The variable domain in full, with the rest retrieved from reference TRBV9 and TRBJ2-3, is DSGVTQTPKHLITATGQRVTLRCSPRSGDLSVYWYQQSLDQGLQFLIQYYNGEERAKGNILERFSAQQFPDLHSELNLSSLELGDSALYFCASSVGTSGRPDTQYFGPGTRLTVL.

The rearrangement joins TRBV11-2 to TRBJ2-6; 9 positions agree with TRBD1. The CDR3 runs to 17 residues. Germline CDR1 reads SGHAT; CDR2 reads FQNNGV. After removal of 6 bases from V and 4 bases from J, the junction contained 10 bases not matched to a gene. This CDR3 is CASRDRGLPSGANVLTF. The CDR3 coding sequence is TGTGCCAGCAGGGACAGGGGCCTGCCCTCCGGGGCCAACGTCCTGACTTTC.

This clone was observed once. The chain links TRBV28 to TRBJ1-2; TRBD1 might be the D (5 bases). This CDR3 spans 15 amino acids. Germline loops: CDR1 MDHEN, CDR2 SYDVKM. The V and J ends lost 3 bases and 1 base respectively, with 12 bases between them. CDR3 nucleotide sequence: TGTGCCAGCAGTTTCTCCCGACAGCTTAACTATGGCTACACCTTC. Its protein is CASSFSRQLNYGYTF.

This chain joins TRBV7-3 and TRBJ2-4; maybe TRBD2 (5 bases). The V end lost 5 bases, the J end lost 6 bases, and 11 bases lay between the germline ends. The CDR3 is 13 residues long. Germline V gives CDR1 SGHTA, CDR2 FQGTGA. The chain's CDR3 is CASSPGSANIQYF. The CDR3 nucleotides are TGTGCCAGCAGCCCGGGGTCTGCAAACATTCAGTACTTC.

The V and J genes are TRBV29-1 and TRBJ2-7, with 7 bases matching TRBD1. Trimming cost V 7 bases and J 5 bases; bases outside gene matches: 17. This CDR3 is 15 amino acids long. Germline CDR1 is SQVTM and CDR2 is ANQGSEA. CDR3 coding DNA: TGCAGCGCTGAGGGTTCGTGGACAGGTACCGACGAGCAGTACTTC. As protein: CSAEGSWTGTDEQYF.

V is TRBV9 and J is TRBJ2-7; 10 bases line up with TRBD2. CDR3 length equals 15 residues. Looked up from germline, CDR1 is SGDLS and CDR2 is YYNGEE. After removal of 2 bases from V and 3 bases from J, the junction contained 5 bases not matched to a gene. The CDR3 here is CASSVEAGGIYEQYF. CDR3 nucleotides: TGTGCCAGCAGCGTTGAAGCGGGAGGGATCTACGAGCAGTACTTC.

The genes are TRBV27 and TRBJ1-2; 7 nucleotides line up with TRBD1. V was clipped by 6 bases and J by 0 bases; unmatched bases: 10. There are 16 residues in the CDR3. From germline, CDR1 is MNHEY and CDR2 SMNVEV (reference sequence). DNA of the CDR3: TGTGCCAGCAGCCCCGGGACAGAGCCTCCTAACTATGGCTACACCTTC. It specifies CASSPGTEPPNYGYTF.

This clone has a single count. The chain has TRBV5-8 and TRBJ2-2, with TRBD1 identical over 9 bases. Unmatched junction bases numbered 11, after V lost 4 bases and J lost 4 bases. CDR3 length: 17 residues. Germline V gene sequence: CDR1 SGHTS, CDR2 YDEGEE. CDR3 in amino acids: CASSLTTGGAGTGELFF. The CDR3 DNA reads TGTGCCAGCAGCCTGACCACAGGGGGCGCAGGCACCGGGGAGCTGTTTTTT.